The 15 T cell receptor beta chains below all came from one sample that was sequenced in a study of blood T cell repertoires in COVID-19. Assay used: immunoSEQ multiplex PCR; TCRdb lists only in-frame clones, some missing. Of over 150,000 clones listed, less than 85% are singletons. Material for sequencing was peripheral blood. The source is a human donor in a cohort sampled during active COVID-19.

The rearrangement uses TRBV4-1 and TRBJ1-6; tentatively, D is TRBD1 (5 bases). The CDR3 sequence is 17 residues long. Between the trimmed V and J ends, which lost 4 bases and 7 bases, there was a span of 20 bases. Germline CDR1 and CDR2: MGHRA and YSYEKL. The CDR3 reads CASSPFPGGEKNSPLHF. The CDR3 region has the DNA TGCGCCAGCAGCCCCTTTCCGGGGGGAGAAAAAAATTCACCCCTCCACTTT.

This chain links TRBV7-6 with TRBJ2-7; 7 bases match TRBD2. The germline CDR1 and CDR2 sequences are SGHVS and FNYEAQ. CDR3 length equals 15 residues. V shed 5 bases and J 2 bases; nucleotides not matched to a gene: 9. This CDR3 reads CASSPSASGAYEQYF. The DNA of the CDR3 is TGTGCCAGCAGCCCTAGTGCTAGCGGAGCCTACGAGCAGTACTTC.

In nucleotides, the CDR3 is TGTGCCAGCAGCGAGCATGGTGAGCAGTTCTTC. The encoded protein is CASSEHGEQFF. V gene TRBV7-3 combines with J gene TRBJ2-1; the D is unclear. Deletions cut 5 bases from V and 9 bases from J, with 8 bases between. This CDR3 comprises 11 residues. Germline V gene data show CDR1 as SGHTA and CDR2 as FQGTGA.

This chain links TRBV5-6 with TRBJ1-1; D possibly corresponds to TRBD1 (5 bases). CDR1 SGHDT and CDR2 YYEEEE come from the germline V gene. V was clipped by 3 bases and J by 6 bases, with 15 bases between them. The CDR3 sequence is 14 residues long. The DNA for the CDR3 is TGTGCCAGCAGCTCAGGACTGGGGGGATCTGAAGCTTTCTTT. This sequence encodes CASSSGLGGSEAFF. The full variable domain, its missing parts supplied by reference TRBV5-6 and TRBJ1-1, is DAGVTQSPTHLIKTRGQQVTLRCSPKSGHDTVSWYQQALGQGPQFIFQYYEEEERQRGNFPDRFSGHQFPNYSSELNVNALLLGDSALYLCASSSGLGGSEAFFGQGTRLTVV.

This rearrangement joins TRBV21-1 to TRBJ2-7; TRBD1, the table's D call, was not compared with the DNA. TRBV21-1 is reported as a pseudogene. The CDR3 sequence is 14 residues long. The CDR3 spells CASSKAKQGGEQYF. The DNA of the CDR3 is TGTGCCAGCAGCAAAGCGAAGCAGGGCGGCGAGCAGTACTTC.

The chain employs TRBV7-9 and TRBJ2-1; 9 bases are shared with TRBD2. Germline CDR1 and CDR2: SEHNR and FQNEAQ (reference sequence). V lost 7 bases, J lost 6 bases, and 7 bases stayed unmatched. The CDR3 contains 14 residues. CDR3 sequence: CASTVAGEINEQFF. The CDR3 region has the DNA TGTGCCAGCACCGTAGCGGGGGAAATCAATGAGCAGTTCTTC.

The chain links TRBV14 to TRBJ1-2, with TRBD1 matching 11 bases. CDR1 SGHDN and CDR2 FVKESK come from the germline V gene. CDR3 length: 16 residues. Trimming at V came to 1 base and at J to 3 bases, leaving 4 bases not matched to a gene. This CDR3 is CASSQGGQGADYGYTF. The CDR3 DNA reads TGTGCCAGCAGCCAAGGCGGACAGGGGGCGGACTATGGCTACACCTTC. The variable domain in full, with the rest retrieved from reference TRBV14 and TRBJ1-2, is EAGVTQFPSHSVIEKGQTVTLRCDPISGHDNLYWYRRVMGKEIKFLLHFVKESKQDESGMPNNRFLAERTGGTYSTLKVQPAELEDSGVYFCASSQGGQGADYGYTFGSGTRLTVV.

This chain links TRBV5-1 with TRBJ2-5, with 9 bases aligning to TRBD1. CDR3 length: 15 residues. The V gene's germline CDR1 is SGHRS and CDR2 YFSETQ. V lost 4 bases, J lost 5 bases, and 9 bases stayed unmatched. Written as DNA, the CDR3 is TGCGCCAGCAGCCCTACAGGGGGCGCGGGGGAGACCCAGTACTTC. Translating gives CASSPTGGAGETQYF.

The table lists this clone with a count of one. The rearrangement links TRBV6-5 to TRBJ1-2; tentative D call: TRBD1 (5 bases). This CDR3 region has 15 residues. The germline CDR1 and CDR2 sequences are MNHEY and SVGAGI. The V end was cut by 6 bases, the J end by 4 bases, with 18 bases between. The CDR3 protein is CASRKDSLNFYGYTF. In DNA, the CDR3 is TGTGCCAGCAGAAAAGACAGCCTGAATTTCTATGGCTACACCTTC.

The chain couples TRBV7-9 to TRBJ2-7; no reliable D call. Per germline, CDR1 SEHNR and CDR2 FQNEAQ (reference sequence). This CDR3 has 13 residues. The V gene lost 1 base and the J gene lost 3 bases, with 7 bases spanning the gap. DNA of the CDR3: TGTGCCAGCAGCTTAGAATTGCGCTACGAGCAGTACTTC. Amino acids: CASSLELRYEQYF.

The rearrangement uses TRBV11-2 and TRBJ2-1, with 7 nucleotides matching TRBD2. Trimming cost V 2 bases and J 10 bases; bases outside gene matches: 14. The CDR3 contains 16 residues. Germline loops: CDR1 SGHAT, CDR2 FQNNGV. In nucleotides, the CDR3 is TGTGCCAGCAGCTTACGCCTAGCGGACATACAATGGGAGCAGTTCTTC. Protein: CASSLRLADIQWEQFF.

V is TRBV11-3 and J is TRBJ2-7; 7 bases line up with TRBD1. Germline values: CDR1 SGHNT, CDR2 YENEEA. After removal of 5 bases from V and 0 bases from J, the junction contained 7 bases not matched to a gene. The CDR3 sequence is 15 residues long. In nucleotides, the CDR3 is TGTGCCAGCAGCGGGACAGCCCGAAGCTCCTACGAGCAGTACTTC. It yields the protein CASSGTARSSYEQYF.

The CDR3 DNA is TGTGCCAGCTCAGATCTCGGGGATACGCAGTATTTT. It codes for CASSDLGDTQYF. This sequence joins TRBV18 and TRBJ2-3; D remains ambiguous. Germline assignment: CDR1 KGHSH and CDR2 LQKENI. The CDR3 totals 12 residues. V lost 5 bases, J lost 6 bases, and 9 bases lay in between.

The rearrangement joins TRBV3-1 (or the pseudogene TRBV3-2) to TRBJ1-3; 7 positions agree with TRBD1. The CDR3 is 14 amino acids. Losses at the gene ends were 4 bases for V and 2 bases for J; bases not matched to a gene: 2. CDR1 is LGHDT and CDR2 is YNNKEL in the germline V gene (reference sequence). CDR3 amino acids: CASSPTGAGNTIYF. The CDR3 DNA follows: TGTGCCAGCAGCCCTACAGGGGCTGGAAACACCATATATTTT.

This rearrangement joins TRBV19 to TRBJ2-2; D call uncertain. V gave up 8 bases and J gave up 0 bases, with 10 bases separating them. This CDR3 comprises 14 residues. Germline CDR1 LNHDA, CDR2 SQIVND (reference sequence). CDR3 bases: TGTGCCAGTGCCAGGTTGGCGAACACCGGGGAGCTGTTTTTT. Residues: CASARLANTGELFF.